What follows are 7 T cell receptor beta chains derived from one specimen sequenced in a study of blood T cell repertoires in COVID-19 (dated by TCRdb to 2019 to 2021). The library came from the immunoSEQ multiplex PCR assay. TCRdb re-hosts the immuneACCESS table, in-frame sequences only. Its copies lack some clones; in the studies checked, an unresolved V gene accounts for under half of them, and the cause for the rest is not known. Counted in this sample were 90,000 or so clones; approximately 86% of them appeared once. The ten largest account for around 1.3% of the sample. Sequences were obtained from peripheral blood. All receptors derive from a man older than 75 with active or convalescent COVID-19.

The chain recombines TRBV12-5 with TRBJ2-7; 10 bases are a match to TRBD2. V shed 3 bases and J 5 bases; nucleotides not matched to a gene: 22. Germline CDR1 LGHNT, CDR2 FRNRAP. This CDR3 contains 20 residues. The CDR3: CASGFVRGSSRLAGVHEQYF. The CDR3 nucleotides are TGTGCTAGTGGTTTCGTCAGGGGATCTTCCAGGCTAGCGGGAGTCCACGAGCAGTACTTC.

The sample holds one count of this clone. The CDR3 DNA reads as TGTGCCAGCAGCTTGGATTCTAGCCGGAGGACCGGGGAGCTGTTTTTT. It translates to CASSLDSSRRTGELFF. This chain connects TRBV5-4 to TRBJ2-2; possibly TRBD2 for D (5 bases). Germline V gene data show CDR1 as SGHNT and CDR2 as YYREEE (reference sequence). Between the trimmed V and J ends, which lost 0 bases and 5 bases, there was a span of 14 bases. The CDR3 length is 16 residues.

The chain recombines TRBV11-2 with TRBJ2-7; the match to TRBD1 covers 7 bases. Germline lookup yields CDR1 SGHAT and CDR2 FQNNGV. The trim removed 3 bases at V and 2 bases at J, leaving 7 bases unmatched. CDR3 length: 15 amino acids. CDR3 sequence: CASSLGTVPTYEQYF. CDR3 sequence (DNA): TGTGCCAGCAGCTTGGGGACAGTCCCTACCTACGAGCAGTACTTC.

The chain carries TRBV9 and TRBJ2-7; D gene uncertain. Between the trimmed V and J ends, which lost 0 bases and 1 base, there was a span of 8 bases. CDR1 is SGDLS and CDR2 is YYNGEE in the germline V gene. This CDR3 spans 14 amino acids. The CDR3 region is CASSVAPQSYEQYF. CDR3 nucleotide sequence: TGTGCCAGCAGCGTAGCTCCACAGTCCTACGAGCAGTACTTC.

CDR3 region: CASSVETSGRAGNEQFF. CDR3 DNA sequence: TGCGCCAGCAGCGTCGAGACTAGCGGGAGGGCCGGGAATGAGCAGTTCTTC. V usage is TRBV5-1 and J usage is TRBJ2-1; 14 positions agree with TRBD2. Germline loops: CDR1 SGHRS, CDR2 YFSETQ. The V gene end was trimmed by 4 bases and the J gene end by 7 bases; junction bases not matched to a gene: 10. The CDR3 loop spans 17 amino acids.

This clone has just one count. The chain is built from TRBV2 and TRBJ2-1, with 11 bases that match TRBD2. The CDR3 covers 19 residues. Looked up from germline, CDR1 is SNHLY and CDR2 is FYNNEI. V gave up 7 bases and J gave up 10 bases; unmatched junction bases: 24. CDR3: CASKPTGQGTSGSAREQFF. The CDR3, as DNA: TGTGCCAGCAAACCGACGGGACAGGGAACTAGCGGGAGCGCCAGGGAGCAGTTCTTC.

V usage is TRBV28 and J usage is TRBJ2-7; the D gene is possibly TRBD2 (6 bases). Trimming left V 2 bases short and J 0 bases short, with 11 bases between. The CDR3 consists of 15 residues. Germline CDR1 is MDHEN and CDR2 is SYDVKM. The CDR3 bases are TGTGCCAGCAGTTTACGCGGGACGGGCTCCTACGAGCAGTACTTC. It codes for CASSLRGTGSYEQYF. The full variable domain, completed using reference TRBV28 and TRBJ2-7, is DVKVTQSSRYLVKRTGEKVFLECVQDMDHENMFWYRQDPGLGLRLIYFSYDVKMKEKGDIPEGYSVSREKKERFSLILESASTNQTSMYLCASSLRGTGSYEQYFGPGTRLTVT.